This is a list of T cell receptor beta chains from one sample in a study of molecular identifiers for immune sequencing clone quantification. In TCRdb, the PCR reads were re-called with MiXCR into one record per CDR3 protein. The profile shows approximately 670,000 distinct CDR3 sequences, 15% to 20% of them singletons. Sequencing used naive CD8+ T cells from blood, with Jurkat cell RNA spiked in. The receptors here all came from a human donor in good health. Some libraries in this study had Jurkat cell RNA spiked in. Each CDR3 is given with its conserved first and last residue. D genes are given only for firm matches.

NA,TRBJ1-1,TRBV28,CASSADLNTEAFF
NA,TRBJ2-5,TRBV7-9,CASSPGESGQETQYF
NA,TRBJ2-3,TRBV12-3/TRBV12-4,CASSTSGDTQYF
TRBD1,TRBJ2-3,TRBV29-1,CSVATGVDTQYF
NA,TRBJ1-5,TRBV12-3/TRBV12-4,CASSLVDSNQPQHF
TRBD2,TRBJ2-2,TRBV4-2,CASSPTGTIVSGELFF
NA,TRBJ2-2,TRBV6-1,CASSERRGAENTGELFF
NA,TRBJ2-7,TRBV18,CASSPPDQGGHEQYF
TRBD1,TRBJ2-3,TRBV7-9,CASSLAGQMSTDTQYF
TRBD2,TRBJ2-3,TRBV27,CASSQGTSGATDTQYF
TRBD2,TRBJ2-3,TRBV5-8,CASSLVSGGALDTQYF
NA,TRBJ2-1,TRBV7-9,CASSPKQGNSYNEQFF
TRBD2,TRBJ2-1,TRBV29-1,CSVEFPGPIAGYYNEQFF
TRBD1,TRBJ1-1,TRBV4-3,CASSQDLASGQVNTEAFF
TRBD2,TRBJ2-1,TRBV3-1,CASSHGSGRETYNEQFF
NA,TRBJ1-5,TRBV4-1,CASSQDPLGNQPQHF
NA,TRBJ2-5,TRBV7-2,CASSFSTSTLGETQYF
NA,TRBJ2-5,TRBV5-8,CASSFSGYKETQYF
NA,TRBJ2-5,TRBV6-2/TRBV6-3,CASRGTFQETQYF
NA,TRBJ2-1,TRBV4-1,CASSQGILLNEQFF
TRBD1,TRBJ1-4,TRBV3-1,CASSQDSYDRADNEKLFF
NA,TRBJ1-6,TRBV4-1,CASSQDQGKGSPLHF
NA,TRBJ2-1,TRBV7-3,CASSSKSGLDYNEQFF
TRBD2,TRBJ2-3,TRBV14,CASSQVPSGRLAAQYF
TRBD1,TRBJ2-7,TRBV27,CASSLHRGQYEQYF
NA,TRBJ2-1,TRBV24-1,CATSDSRGYSSYNEQSF
TRBD1,TRBJ1-6,TRBV2,CASSGQGRGNSPLHF
NA,TRBJ2-1,TRBV5-1,CASSLSRLEQFF
TRBD2,TRBJ2-1,TRBV12-3/TRBV12-4,CASRGLAGAGDNEQFF
NA,TRBJ2-3,TRBV6-1,CASSEDVAGVTDTQYF
NA,TRBJ1-6,TRBV23-1,CASRPYSSGTANSPLHF
NA,TRBJ2-6,TRBV10-3,CAIGASSSGANVLTF
NA,TRBJ2-1,TRBV24-1,CATSSPVNEQFF
TRBD1,TRBJ2-1,TRBV12-3/TRBV12-4,CASSSPWLGQGWNEQFF
NA,TRBJ1-2,TRBV20-1,CSALSDSLINDYGYTF
NA,TRBJ2-5,TRBV30,CAWSADSQETQYF
TRBD2,TRBJ2-1,TRBV7-2,CASSLVPLAGAHNEQFF
TRBD1,TRBJ2-7,TRBV5-6,CASRLGQGYEQYF
TRBD2,TRBJ2-3,TRBV7-2,CASSLLAASTNTQYF
NA,TRBJ1-4,TRBV3-1,CASSQDFGPGGVNEKLFF
NA,TRBJ1-1,TRBV11-2,CASNPTGGAEAFF
TRBD1,TRBJ1-3,TRBV7-6,CASSKGQNSGNTIYF
NA,TRBJ2-7,TRBV4-3,CASSQVHREYEQYF
NA,TRBJ2-7,TRBV11-2,CASTLGYEQHF
NA,TRBJ2-7,TRBV7-9,CASSRGFYEQYF
NA,TRBJ2-7,TRBV27,CASSLSGSREQYF
NA,TRBJ2-7,TRBV3-1,CASSAYQGAYEQYF
NA,TRBJ2-7,TRBV29-1,CSVEEDSSYEQYF
NA,TRBJ2-7,TRBV27,CASGLPGNEQYF
NA,TRBJ2-1,TRBV25-1,CASSEYSSNEQFF
TRBD1,TRBJ1-2,TRBV6-6,CASSRRGDRVDGYTF
NA,TRBJ2-3,TRBV7-6,CASSGITDTQYF
NA,TRBJ1-5,TRBV7-6,CASSLSEVGNQPQHF